Below, one TCR beta chain is given with its context. These data originate in a study of cytomegalovirus exposure and HLA in healthy donors. Researchers ran the PCR with 60 Vbeta and 13 Jbeta primers. Clones were sequenced by immunoSEQ multiplex PCR, and TCRdb holds only the in-frame ones, with some missing. The sample includes some 120,000 clones, 70% to 80% of them seen just once. The trim removed 1 base at V and 8 bases at J, leaving 3 bases unmatched. The CDR3 has 14 amino acids. CDR1 is SGHRS, CDR2 YFSETQ, per germline. The chain joins TRBV5-1 to TRBJ2-1; 10 nucleotides match TRBD2. The sequence was obtained from a man younger than 40 in good health and CMV-seropositive. The sequencing sample was made of PBMCs. The CDR3 is CASSLLAGGDEQFF. The DNA of the CDR3 is TGCGCCAGCAGCTTGTTAGCGGGAGGCGATGAGCAGTTCTTC.